Shown below are 27 T cell receptor beta chains from a single sample sequenced in a study of shared clonotypes between healthy human individuals. Libraries were prepared by immunoSEQ multiplex PCR; TCRdb keeps only in-frame clonotypes and omits some of them. Among a few million clones, 85% to 95% were seen once, and the ten largest hold roughly 0.36%. Source material: naive CD4+ T cells from PBMCs. Subset given: CD45RA+ positively selected. The source is a man between 18 and 35 years old in good health. Some clones in this sample may be carry-over from other donors' samples.

This clone showed up just once. The chain couples TRBV7-2 to TRBJ2-5, with 10 bases matching TRBD1. The CDR3 consists of 13 residues. Germline values: CDR1 SGHTA, CDR2 FQGNSA. V lost 6 bases, J lost 5 bases, and 3 bases stayed unmatched. The CDR3: CASRVTGGETQYF. DNA for the CDR3: TGTGCCAGCAGAGTGACAGGGGGCGAGACCCAGTACTTC.

The chain is built from TRBV28 and TRBJ1-2, with D uncertain. Trimming stripped 6 bases from V and 4 bases from J, with 15 bases between. Germline CDR1 MDHEN, CDR2 SYDVKM. This CDR3 contains 14 residues. CDR3 protein: CASSAIPRGYGYTF. The CDR3 DNA reads TGTGCCAGCAGCGCGATCCCAAGAGGCTATGGCTACACCTTC.

V usage is TRBV18 and J usage is TRBJ1-2; D is unresolved. CDR3 size: 15 residues. V shed 1 base and J shed 1 base, with 10 bases lying between them. Germline lookup yields CDR1 KGHSH and CDR2 LQKENI. The DNA for the CDR3 is TGTGCCAGCTCACCACAGGGCAGGAGTAACTATGGCTACACCTTC. Its protein product is CASSPQGRSNYGYTF. The variable domain in full, with the rest retrieved from reference TRBV18 and TRBJ1-2, is NAGVMQNPRHLVRRRGQEARLRCSPMKGHSHVYWYRQLPEEGLKFMVYLQKENIIDESGMPKERFSAEFPKEGPSILRIQQVVRGDSAAYFCASSPQGRSNYGYTFGSGTRLTVV.

A remark on this clone: Distinct nucleotide sequences in the sample also encode this CDR3. This sequence joins TRBV5-1 and TRBJ2-7; D unresolved. V lost 3 bases, J lost 0 bases, and 10 bases lay in between. The CDR3 is made up of 14 amino acids. Germline assignment: CDR1 SGHRS and CDR2 YFSETQ. The CDR3: CASSSDGSSYEQYF. CDR3 in DNA: TGCGCCAGCAGCTCGGACGGCAGCTCCTACGAGCAGTACTTC.

For this clone: Other DNA sequences from this sample encode an identical CDR3 as well. The chain's CDR3 is CASSRSGRSTDTQYF. The CDR3 DNA sequence: TGTGCCAGCAGCCGCAGCGGGAGGAGCACAGATACGCAGTATTTT. The genes are TRBV28 and TRBJ2-3; 9 nucleotides agree with TRBD2. The V gene's germline CDR1 is MDHEN and CDR2 SYDVKM. The CDR3 sequence is 15 residues long. V shed 6 bases and J 0 bases; nucleotides not matched to a gene: 4.

Regarding this clone: Other DNA sequences in the same sample also yield this CDR3. The genes are TRBV5-1 and TRBJ2-3; D remains ambiguous. V gave up 2 bases and J gave up 0 bases, with 4 bases separating them. CDR3 length equals 13 residues. CDR1 SGHRS and CDR2 YFSETQ come from the germline V gene. The CDR3 loop is CASSFGSTDTQYF. As DNA, the CDR3 is TGCGCCAGCAGCTTTGGTAGCACAGATACGCAGTATTTT.

This chain uses TRBV18 with TRBJ2-7; tentatively, D is TRBD1 (5 bases). Trimming took 3 bases from V and 3 from J, leaving 12 bases between them. The CDR3 spans 14 residues. Germline lookup yields CDR1 KGHSH and CDR2 LQKENI. CDR3 loop: CASSPTWGDYEQYF. The CDR3 bases are TGTGCCAGCTCACCGACTTGGGGCGACTACGAGCAGTACTTC.

The chain links TRBV7-3 to TRBJ2-3; possible D gene TRBD2, 6 bases. Germline-derived CDR1 and CDR2 are SGHTA and FQGTGA. The germline V and J ends were trimmed by 0 bases and 14 bases, with 15 bases remaining between them. This CDR3 spans 13 amino acids. DNA for the CDR3: TGTGCCAGCAGCTTAACTGGGGCTAGCGATGCGTATTTT. The encoded protein is CASSLTGASDAYF.

The chain combines TRBV19 with TRBJ2-7; the D call may be TRBD1 or TRBD2 (5 bases each). CDR3 length equals 13 residues. Trimming removed 10 bases at V and 5 bases at J, with 18 bases between. Germline V CDR1 and CDR2: LNHDA, SQIVND (reference sequence). CDR3 coding DNA: TGTGCCACTACAGGACTCCCGGGTAACGAGCAGTACTTC. Its protein product is CATTGLPGNEQYF.

The chain is built from TRBV19 and TRBJ2-2; no clear D. This CDR3 has 14 amino acids. V lost 3 bases, J lost 2 bases, and 7 bases lay in between. Germline V gives CDR1 LNHDA, CDR2 SQIVND (reference sequence). CDR3 in DNA: TGTGCCAGTAGTATTATCGCTAACACCGGGGAGCTGTTTTTT. This gives the protein CASSIIANTGELFF. Full variable domain (missing parts from reference TRBV19 and TRBJ2-2): DGGITQSPKYLFRKEGQNVTLSCEQNLNHDAMYWYRQDPGQGLRLIYYSQIVNDFQKGDIAEGYSVSREKKESFPLTVTSAQKNPTAFYLCASSIIANTGELFFGEGSRLTVL.

In its sample, this clone was seen once. This sample also contains other DNA sequences that code for the same CDR3. V and J are TRBV28 and TRBJ1-3; unclear D gene. Germline loops: CDR1 MDHEN, CDR2 SYDVKM. V lost 3 bases, J lost 2 bases, and 5 bases lay in between. The length of the CDR3 is 13 residues. As DNA, the CDR3 is TGTGCCAGCAGTTTCCTCGCTGGAAACACCATATATTTT. It encodes CASSFLAGNTIYF.

The chain joins TRBV27 to TRBJ2-7; D is ambiguous. V shed 5 bases and J shed 0 bases, with 8 bases lying between them. This CDR3 is 13 amino acids long. CDR1 is MNHEY and CDR2 is SMNVEV in the germline V gene (reference sequence). This CDR3 is CASSHDNSYEQYF. CDR3 in DNA: TGTGCCAGCAGTCATGACAACTCCTACGAGCAGTACTTC.

V gene TRBV7-9 combines with J gene TRBJ1-3; no clear D. This CDR3 is 17 amino acids long. Trimming stripped 5 bases from V and 0 bases from J, with 17 bases between. The V gene's germline CDR1 is SEHNR and CDR2 FQNEAQ (reference sequence). CDR3 bases: TGTGCCAGCAGCCCGAGATCGGGGATTTACTCTGGAAACACCATATATTTT. Translation gives CASSPRSGIYSGNTIYF.

This chain links TRBV7-3 with TRBJ2-5; weak D call: TRBD2 (6 bases). V lost 5 bases, J lost 1 base, and 14 bases lay in between. The V gene's germline CDR1 is SGHTA and CDR2 FQGTGA. The CDR3 contains 15 residues. CDR3 DNA sequence: TGTGCCAGCAGCCCCGGGGCGGGGAGCCAAGAGACCCAGTACTTC. This translates into CASSPGAGSQETQYF.

The genes are TRBV16 and TRBJ2-3; TRBD1 matches 9 bases. This CDR3 is 16 amino acids long. Germline CDR1 KGHSY, CDR2 FQNENV. After removal of 0 bases from V and 2 bases from J, the junction contained 3 bases not matched to a gene. The CDR3 spells CASSQSGQGLTDTQYF. CDR3 bases: TGTGCCAGCAGCCAATCGGGACAGGGTCTCACAGATACGCAGTATTTT. Filled out from reference TRBV16 and TRBJ2-3, the complete variable domain reads GEEVAQTPKHLVRGEGQKAKLYCAPIKGHSYVFWYQQVLKNEFKFLISFQNENVFDETGMPKERFSAKCLPNSPCSLEIQATKLEDSAVYFCASSQSGQGLTDTQYFGPGTRLTVL.

The V call is TRBV6-6, the J call TRBJ2-2, with no clear D. CDR1 and CDR2 (germline): MNHNY, SVGAGI (reference sequence). Trimming pared 7 bases from V and 4 bases from J, leaving 7 bases between. This CDR3 has 12 amino acids. CDR3 region: CASTLGTGELFF. CDR3 coding DNA: TGTGCCAGCACCCTGGGCACCGGGGAGCTGTTTTTT.

The chain employs TRBV19 and TRBJ2-6; no clear D. The CDR3 has 15 amino acids. Germline V gene lookup returns CDR1 LNHDA and CDR2 SQIVND (reference sequence). Trimming shortened V by 6 bases and J by 0 bases, and 9 bases separated the two germline ends. The CDR3 coding sequence is TGTGCCAGTAGAACAGTTAGCTCTGGGGCCAACGTCCTGACTTTC. Translated: CASRTVSSGANVLTF.

In DNA, the CDR3 is TGTGCCAGCAGTGGCAGTGGCCTCAGGTCCTACGAGCAGTACTTC. Protein sequence: CASSGSGLRSYEQYF. The chain joins TRBV2 to TRBJ2-7; D is uncertain. CDR3 size: 15 residues. The V gene lost 4 bases and the J gene lost 1 base, with 14 bases spanning the gap. CDR1 and CDR2 from the germline V gene are SNHLY and FYNNEI.

V is TRBV7-8 and J is TRBJ2-3, with 15 nucleotides matching TRBD2. The V gene's germline CDR1 is SGHVS and CDR2 FQNEAQ. Unmatched junction bases numbered 10, after V lost 3 bases and J lost 6 bases. The CDR3 runs 18 residues. DNA of the CDR3: TGTGCCAGCAGCTTTGTGGCCGGGACTAGCGGGAGGAGGGATACGCAGTATTTT. This translates into CASSFVAGTSGRRDTQYF.

The table lists this clone with a count of one. This chain connects TRBV5-1 to TRBJ1-3; unclear D gene. The V gene lost 7 bases and the J gene lost 4 bases, with 18 bases spanning the gap. CDR1 and CDR2 from the germline V gene are SGHRS and YFSETQ. CDR3 length equals 15 residues. The DNA for the CDR3 is TGCGCCAGCGGGCCCCCTGGGGAGGGCGGAAACACCATATATTTT. Translating it yields CASGPPGEGGNTIYF.

V usage is TRBV5-1 and J usage is TRBJ1-1; 8 bases line up with TRBD1. Germline trimming cut 0 bases from V and 3 bases from J; bases unmatched to any gene: 7. The CDR3 is 16 amino acids. CDR1 is SGHRS and CDR2 is YFSETQ in the germline V gene. CDR3 residues: CASSLAGTGSYTEAFF. Here the CDR3 DNA reads TGCGCCAGCAGCTTGGCCGGGACAGGAAGCTACACTGAAGCTTTCTTT.

Concerning this clone itself: The same CDR3 arises from other DNA sequences in this sample as well. The CDR3 loop reads CASSLAGQTDTQYF. The CDR3 nucleotides are TGTGCCAGCAGCTTAGCGGGCCAAACTGATACGCAGTATTTT. The chain carries TRBV7-2 and TRBJ2-3; D is unclear. Trimming took 0 bases from V and 6 from J, leaving 10 bases between them. The germline gives CDR1 SGHTA, CDR2 FQGNSA. CDR3 length: 14 residues.

The chain couples TRBV28 to TRBJ2-7, with 12 bases fitting TRBD1. Germline trimming cut 6 bases from V and 4 bases from J; bases unmatched to any gene: 10. There are 16 residues in the CDR3. Per the germline V gene, CDR1 is MDHEN and CDR2 is SYDVKM. This chain's CDR3 is CASRPQPGQGAYEQYF. DNA for the CDR3: TGTGCCAGCAGGCCCCAACCGGGACAGGGGGCTTACGAGCAGTACTTC.

This rearrangement joins TRBV6-1 to TRBJ2-5; a weak D match, TRBD1 (7 bases). Trimming shortened V by 8 bases and J by 4 bases, and 8 bases separated the two germline ends. The length of the CDR3 is 11 residues. CDR1 and CDR2 (germline): MNHNS, SASEGT. The CDR3 is CASQGGETQYF. The CDR3 nucleotides are TGTGCCAGCCAGGGGGGAGAGACCCAGTACTTC.

The rearrangement uses TRBV10-3 and TRBJ2-1, with 8 bases that match TRBD1. The ends lost 7 bases at V and 6 bases at J; junction bases unmatched: 5. The CDR3 is 13 residues long. Germline lookup yields CDR1 ENHRY and CDR2 SYGVKD. The CDR3 bases are TGTGCCATCACAGGACAGGGAACCAATGAGCAGTTCTTC. The encoded protein is CAITGQGTNEQFF.

The rearrangement joins TRBV27 to TRBJ2-1; the D gene is possibly TRBD1 (7 bases). Trimming cost V 9 bases and J 0 bases, with 27 bases left between them. Germline V gene lookup returns CDR1 MNHEY and CDR2 SMNVEV (reference sequence). The CDR3 is made up of 19 amino acids. The CDR3 reads CARTIELGGTESSYNEQFF. CDR3 DNA: TGTGCCAGGACAATCGAATTAGGCGGGACAGAGAGCTCCTACAATGAGCAGTTCTTC.

The gene calls are TRBV6-4 and TRBJ2-5; unclear D gene. This CDR3 region has 13 residues. The germline gives CDR1 MRHNA, CDR2 SNTAGT. Between the trimmed V and J ends, which lost 11 bases and 2 bases, there was a span of 15 bases. This chain's CDR3 is CAYSPGGQETQYF. The CDR3 DNA reads TGTGCCTATTCTCCTGGTGGGCAAGAGACCCAGTACTTC.